Below, 16 T cell receptor beta chains from the same sample are listed, as sequenced in a study of blood T cell repertoires in COVID-19. Measured with immunoSEQ multiplex PCR; TCRdb has only the in-frame clones, and not every one. The sample yields approximately 210,000 clones, approximately 81% seen once. The sample taken for sequencing was PBMCs or T cells enriched from blood (not recorded which). The receptors here all came from a woman in her 50s with acute COVID-19.

V usage is TRBV7-2 and J usage is TRBJ1-2; D is possibly TRBD1 (6 bases). V lost 4 bases and J 4 bases, leaving 7 bases between the germline ends. CDR1 and CDR2 (germline): SGHTA, FQGNSA. The CDR3 extends over 12 amino acids. CDR3: CASSYRAYGYTF. For the CDR3, the DNA is TGTGCCAGCAGCTACAGGGCCTATGGCTACACCTTC.

The chain recombines TRBV19 with TRBJ2-5; D not certain. The CDR3 spans 14 residues. Trimming removed 3 bases at V and 5 bases at J, with 13 bases between. Germline values: CDR1 LNHDA, CDR2 SQIVND (reference sequence). The chain's CDR3 is CASSMATPGETQYF. Here the CDR3 DNA reads TGTGCCAGTAGTATGGCGACCCCGGGTGAGACCCAGTACTTC.

The chain is built from TRBV5-1 and TRBJ2-5, with D tentatively TRBD1 (6 bases). Germline V CDR1 and CDR2: SGHRS, YFSETQ. The CDR3 runs to 13 residues. The V end lost 4 bases, the J end lost 5 bases, and 12 bases lay between the germline ends. The CDR3 DNA reads as TGCGCCAGCAGCATACAGGGCCGGGAGACCCAGTACTTC. The encoded protein is CASSIQGRETQYF.

The gene calls are TRBV24-1 and TRBJ2-1; TRBD1 agrees at 9 bases. The V gene end was trimmed by 7 bases and the J gene end by 9 bases; junction bases not matched to a gene: 9. Germline-derived CDR1 and CDR2 are KGHDR and SFDVKD. The CDR3 loop spans 14 amino acids. The CDR3 DNA is TGTGCCACCAGGGGACAGGGCCTACAATCTGAGCAGTTCTTC. It is translated as CATRGQGLQSEQFF.

The chain combines TRBV5-8 with TRBJ1-1; D is uncertain. Deletions cut 1 base from V and 1 base from J, with 5 bases between. Germline V gene sequence: CDR1 SGHTS, CDR2 YDEGEE. The CDR3 length is 13 residues. The CDR3 DNA reads TGTGCCAGCAGCTTGACACAGAACACTGAAGCTTTCTTT. It codes for CASSLTQNTEAFF.

V gene TRBV11-2 combines with J gene TRBJ2-7; 8 bases align to TRBD1. Trimming cost V 2 bases and J 5 bases; bases outside gene matches: 8. Per the germline V gene, CDR1 is SGHAT and CDR2 is FQNNGV. This CDR3 contains 15 residues. The CDR3 nucleotides read TGTGCCAGCAGCTTATACAGGGGGTCTAGGGACGAGCAGTACTTC. This gives the protein CASSLYRGSRDEQYF.

The chain carries TRBV19 and TRBJ1-6, with 7 bases aligning to TRBD1. Germline trimming cut 7 bases from V and 7 bases from J; bases unmatched to any gene: 7. The length of the CDR3 is 14 residues. Germline CDR1 and CDR2: LNHDA and SQIVND (reference sequence). The CDR3 here is CASKTGTANSPLHF. CDR3 DNA sequence: TGTGCCAGTAAGACCGGGACAGCGAATTCACCCCTCCACTTT.

The chain carries TRBV5-6 and TRBJ2-3, with TRBD2 identical over 7 bases. There are 16 residues in the CDR3. Germline assignment: CDR1 SGHDT and CDR2 YYEEEE. With V trimmed by 4 bases and J by 6 bases, 14 bases remained unmatched. The CDR3 is CASSAVGAGERDTQYF. In DNA form, the CDR3 reads TGTGCCAGCAGCGCCGTTGGGGCGGGGGAACGGGATACGCAGTATTTT.

The J gene is TRBJ1-1, the V gene TRBV11-2; D possibly corresponds to TRBD1 (6 bases). V lost 4 bases to trimming and J lost 1 base, with 10 bases between them. CDR3 length: 14 residues. Germline assignment: CDR1 SGHAT and CDR2 FQNNGV. CDR3 DNA sequence: TGTGCCAGCAGCTCGCAGGGGACGAACACTGAAGCTTTCTTT. It codes for CASSSQGTNTEAFF.

The chain links TRBV14 to TRBJ2-7, with TRBD2 identical over 12 bases. The germline gives CDR1 SGHDN, CDR2 FVKESK. J lost 1 base, V lost 4 bases, and 2 bases had no gene match. This CDR3 contains 15 residues. Here the CDR3 DNA reads TGTGCCAGCAGCCGACTAGCGGGAGTTTCCTACGAGCAGTACTTC. Translation gives CASSRLAGVSYEQYF. Supplemented by reference TRBV14 and TRBJ2-7, the full variable domain reads EAGVTQFPSHSVIEKGQTVTLRCDPISGHDNLYWYRRVMGKEIKFLLHFVKESKQDESGMPNNRFLAERTGGTYSTLKVQPAELEDSGVYFCASSRLAGVSYEQYFGPGTRLTVT.

The genes are TRBV14 and TRBJ2-7; D is possibly TRBD1 (6 bases). Germline CDR1 reads SGHDN; CDR2 reads FVKESK. This CDR3 spans 14 amino acids. The germline V and J ends were trimmed by 1 base and 4 bases, with 11 bases remaining between them. The CDR3 region is CASSQGQVRYEQYF. The DNA for the CDR3 is TGTGCCAGCAGCCAAGGACAGGTTCGATACGAGCAGTACTTC.

V usage is TRBV5-1 and J usage is TRBJ2-3; D ambiguous. The germline V gene encodes CDR1 SGHRS and CDR2 YFSETQ. The CDR3 is 15 amino acids. Trimming pared 0 bases from V and 3 bases from J, leaving 11 bases between. The CDR3 bases are TGCGCCAGCAGCTTGGCCCAGGTTGGGACAGATACGCAGTATTTT. This encodes CASSLAQVGTDTQYF.

This clone was seen only a few times. CDR3 region: CASANMDYGYTF. CDR3 in DNA: TGTGCCAGCGCCAACATGGACTATGGCTACACCTTC. The V call is TRBV3-1 (or the pseudogene TRBV3-2), the J call TRBJ1-2; no clear D gene. The CDR3 length is 12 residues. The germline V and J ends were trimmed by 8 bases and 3 bases, with 10 bases remaining between them. Germline assignment: CDR1 LGHDT and CDR2 YNNKEL (reference sequence).

The chain joins TRBV19 to TRBJ1-5; D call uncertain. The CDR3 has 15 amino acids. V was pared by 3 bases and J by 3 bases, with 12 bases between. The germline gives CDR1 LNHDA, CDR2 SQIVND (reference sequence). CDR3 bases: TGTGCCAGTAGTATTCTGGAGCAAATCAATCAGCCCCAGCATTTT. Protein product: CASSILEQINQPQHF.

This clone was counted between two and nine times. The chain combines TRBV7-9 with TRBJ2-6; 7 bases match TRBD1. Per germline, CDR1 SEHNR and CDR2 FQNEAQ (reference sequence). V lost 6 bases to trimming and J lost 2 bases; unmatched junction nucleotides: 4. The CDR3 has 15 residues. The CDR3 is CASRPRGPGANVLTF. The DNA for the CDR3 is TGTGCCAGCAGACCGAGGGGGCCTGGGGCCAACGTCCTGACTTTC.

The chain uses TRBV27 and TRBJ2-1; D may be TRBD1 (5 bases). V lost 2 bases and J 5 bases, leaving 10 bases between the germline ends. The germline gives CDR1 MNHEY, CDR2 SMNVEV (reference sequence). CDR3 size: 14 residues. The CDR3 DNA is TGTGCCAGCAGTTTAGGGGCGGTAGACAATGAGCAGTTCTTC. Amino acids: CASSLGAVDNEQFF.